This T cell receptor beta chain was sequenced for a study of cytotoxic CD8 clonotypes in ibrutinib-treated CLL. Study-wide background: On average, more than 80,000 productive rearrangements and 255,043 productive templates per sample.

In germline, CDR1 is MNHNS, CDR2 SASEGT. With 7 bases removed from V and 0 bases from J, the gap between germline ends came to 9 bases. The CDR3 has 13 amino acids. The planned depth of sequencing spanned 1 in 200,000 to 1 in 1 million T cells. The protocol was immunoSEQ multiplex PCR, while the TCRdb copy is restricted to in-frame clones and leaves out a portion. Here the sample spans over 140,000 clones, around 80% being singletons. Study results and limitations: In comparison with age-matched healthy donors, baseline clonality was higher and tracked circulating CD8+ T-cell counts. Elevated clonality accompanied ibrutinib response, with a return toward baseline values at progression.

Comment on this clone: Its antigen remains unidentified. This specimen includes other DNA sequences encoding the same CDR3.

This clonotype was sampled from a human donor with chronic lymphocytic leukemia. The gene calls are TRBV6-1 and TRBJ1-1; D unclear. The source material was PBMCs, sampled after 36 months of ibrutinib treatment. This CDR3 is CASILGLNTEAFF. The CDR3 DNA reads as TGTGCCAGCATTCTGGGTCTGAACACTGAAGCTTTCTTT.